This T cell receptor (beta chain) was sequenced in a study of shared clonotypes between healthy human individuals. Looking at the study overall: Used for every donor were three CD4 naive, three CD4 memory, two CD8 naive and one CD8 memory plate.

Repertoires were generated with immunoSEQ multiplex PCR, while TCRdb's copy carries only in-frame clones and drops some. The table has fewer than 1.6 million clones, approximately 98.5% seen once; the top ten hold about 0.34%. J lost 3 bases, V lost 7 bases, and 6 bases had no gene match. The CDR3 loop spans 13 amino acids. Germline CDR1 MNHNS, CDR2 SASEGT. Sequenced sample: naive CD4+ T cells sorted from blood. Subset meaning: CD45RA+ positively selected. The sequence derives from a man younger than 45 in good health. The rearrangement links TRBV6-1 to TRBJ2-7, with 7 bases identical to TRBD1. Written as DNA, the CDR3 is TGTGCCAGCAACCGGGACAGAGACTACGAGCAGTACTTC. Encoded protein: CASNRDRDYEQYF.